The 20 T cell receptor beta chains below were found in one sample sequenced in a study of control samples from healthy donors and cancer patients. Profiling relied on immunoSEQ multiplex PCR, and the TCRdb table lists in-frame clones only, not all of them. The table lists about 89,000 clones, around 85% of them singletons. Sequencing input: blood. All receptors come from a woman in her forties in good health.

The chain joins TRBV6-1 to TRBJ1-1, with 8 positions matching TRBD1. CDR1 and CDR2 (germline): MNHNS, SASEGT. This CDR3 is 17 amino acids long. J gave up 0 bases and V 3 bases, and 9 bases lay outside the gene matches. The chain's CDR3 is CASSDERGQVMNTEAFF. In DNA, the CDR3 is TGTGCCAGCAGTGATGAAAGGGGACAGGTCATGAACACTGAAGCTTTCTTT.

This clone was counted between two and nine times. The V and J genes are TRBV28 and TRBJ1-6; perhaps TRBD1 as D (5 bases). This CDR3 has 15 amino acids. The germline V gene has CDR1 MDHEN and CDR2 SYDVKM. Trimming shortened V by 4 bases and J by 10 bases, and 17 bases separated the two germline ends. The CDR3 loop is CASSSAGSGDSPLHF. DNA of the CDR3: TGTGCCAGCAGTTCAGCTGGCTCGGGGGACTCACCCCTCCACTTT.

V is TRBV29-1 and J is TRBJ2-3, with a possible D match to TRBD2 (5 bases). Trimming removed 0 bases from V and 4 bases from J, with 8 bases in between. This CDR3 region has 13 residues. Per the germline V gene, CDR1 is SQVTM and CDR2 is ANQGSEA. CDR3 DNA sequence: TGCAGCGTTGAAGACCTCGGGGCAGATACGCAGTATTTT. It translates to CSVEDLGADTQYF.

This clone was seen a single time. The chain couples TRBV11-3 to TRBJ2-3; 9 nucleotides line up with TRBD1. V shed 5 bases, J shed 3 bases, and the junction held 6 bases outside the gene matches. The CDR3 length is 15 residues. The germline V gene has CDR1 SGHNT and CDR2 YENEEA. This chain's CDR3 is CASSLGGTGTDTQYF. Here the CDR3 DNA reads TGTGCCAGCAGCCTGGGGGGGACAGGGACAGATACGCAGTATTTT.

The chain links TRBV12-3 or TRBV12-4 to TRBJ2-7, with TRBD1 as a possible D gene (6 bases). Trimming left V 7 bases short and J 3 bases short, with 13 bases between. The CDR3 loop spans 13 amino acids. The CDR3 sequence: CASTPQGSYEQYF. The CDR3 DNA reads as TGTGCCAGCACCCCGCAGGGGAGCTACGAGCAGTACTTC.

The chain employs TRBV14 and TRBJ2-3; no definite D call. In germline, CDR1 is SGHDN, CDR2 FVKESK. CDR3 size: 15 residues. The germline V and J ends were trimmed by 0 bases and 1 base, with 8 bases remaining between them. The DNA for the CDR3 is TGTGCCAGCAGCCAAGAGGTCCGAGGCACAGATACGCAGTATTTT. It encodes CASSQEVRGTDTQYF.

CDR3 amino acids: CASSQGELADAQYF. In nucleotides, the CDR3 is TGTGCCAGCAGCCAAGGGGAGCTAGCGGACGCCCAGTACTTC. The rearrangement uses TRBV3-1 (or the pseudogene TRBV3-2) and TRBJ2-5, with 7 bases matching TRBD2. This CDR3 spans 14 amino acids. With V trimmed by 1 base and J by 9 bases, 8 bases remained unmatched. Germline assignment: CDR1 LGHDT and CDR2 YNNKEL (reference sequence).

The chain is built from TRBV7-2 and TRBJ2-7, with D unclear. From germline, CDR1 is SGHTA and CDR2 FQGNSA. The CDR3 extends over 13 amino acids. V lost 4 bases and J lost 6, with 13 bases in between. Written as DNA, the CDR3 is TGTGCCAGCAGCTCCTATAGGGATCCCGAGCAGTACTTC. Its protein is CASSSYRDPEQYF.

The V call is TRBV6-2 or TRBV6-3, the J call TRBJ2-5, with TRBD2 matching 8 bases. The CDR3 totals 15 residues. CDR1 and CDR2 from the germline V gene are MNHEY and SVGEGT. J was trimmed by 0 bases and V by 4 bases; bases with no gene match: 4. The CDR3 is CASSWDSGDQETQYF. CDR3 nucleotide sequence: TGTGCCAGCAGTTGGGATAGCGGGGACCAAGAGACCCAGTACTTC.

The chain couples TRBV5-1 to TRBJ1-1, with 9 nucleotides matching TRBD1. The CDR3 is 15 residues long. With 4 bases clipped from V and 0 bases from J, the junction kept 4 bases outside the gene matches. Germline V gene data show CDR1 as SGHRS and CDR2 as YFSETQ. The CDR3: CASSTRTGVNTEAFF. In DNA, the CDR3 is TGCGCCAGCAGCACTCGGACAGGGGTGAACACTGAAGCTTTCTTT.

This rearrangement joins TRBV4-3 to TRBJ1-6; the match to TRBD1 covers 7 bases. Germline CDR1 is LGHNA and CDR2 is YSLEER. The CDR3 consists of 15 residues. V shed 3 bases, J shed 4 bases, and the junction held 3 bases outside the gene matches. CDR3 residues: CASSQGGQYNSPLHF. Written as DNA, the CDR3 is TGCGCCAGCAGCCAGGGGGGACAGTATAATTCACCCCTCCACTTT.

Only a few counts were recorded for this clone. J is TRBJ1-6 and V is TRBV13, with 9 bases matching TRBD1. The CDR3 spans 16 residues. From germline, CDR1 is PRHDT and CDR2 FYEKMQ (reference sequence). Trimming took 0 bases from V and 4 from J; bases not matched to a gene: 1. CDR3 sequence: CASSLGGQGYNSPLHF. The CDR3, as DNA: TGTGCCAGCAGCTTAGGGGGACAGGGATATAATTCACCCCTCCACTTT.

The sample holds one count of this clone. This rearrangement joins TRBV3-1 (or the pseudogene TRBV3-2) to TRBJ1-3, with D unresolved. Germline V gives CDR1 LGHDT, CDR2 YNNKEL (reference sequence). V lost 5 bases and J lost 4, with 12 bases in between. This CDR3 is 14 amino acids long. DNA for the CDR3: TGTGCCAGCAGCTTAAGCTTGAGAGGAAACACCATATATTTT. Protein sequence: CASSLSLRGNTIYF.

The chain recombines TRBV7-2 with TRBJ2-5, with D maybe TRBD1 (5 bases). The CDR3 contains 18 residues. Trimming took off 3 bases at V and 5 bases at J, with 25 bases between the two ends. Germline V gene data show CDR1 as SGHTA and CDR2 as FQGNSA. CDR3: CASSFGLVAGQGTETQYF. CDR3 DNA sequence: TGTGCCAGCAGCTTCGGGCTAGTGGCTGGTCAGGGAACGGAGACCCAGTACTTC.

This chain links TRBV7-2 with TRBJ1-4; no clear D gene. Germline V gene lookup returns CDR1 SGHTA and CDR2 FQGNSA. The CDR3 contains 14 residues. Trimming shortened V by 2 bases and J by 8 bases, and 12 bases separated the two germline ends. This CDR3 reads CASSLNRGNEKLFF. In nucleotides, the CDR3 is TGTGCCAGCAGCTTAAACAGAGGAAACGAAAAACTGTTTTTT. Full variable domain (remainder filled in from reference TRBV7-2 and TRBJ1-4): GAGVSQSPSNKVTEKGKDVELRCDPISGHTALYWYRQSLGQGLEFLIYFQGNSAPDKSGLPSDRFSAERTGGSVSTLTIQRTQQEDSAVYLCASSLNRGNEKLFFGSGTQLSVL.

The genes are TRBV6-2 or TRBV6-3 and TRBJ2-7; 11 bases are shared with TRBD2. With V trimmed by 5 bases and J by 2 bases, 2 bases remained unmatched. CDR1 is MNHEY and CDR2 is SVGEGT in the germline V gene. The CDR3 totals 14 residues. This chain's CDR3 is CASSTSGGAYEQYF. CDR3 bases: TGTGCCAGCAGTACTAGCGGGGGTGCCTACGAGCAGTACTTC.

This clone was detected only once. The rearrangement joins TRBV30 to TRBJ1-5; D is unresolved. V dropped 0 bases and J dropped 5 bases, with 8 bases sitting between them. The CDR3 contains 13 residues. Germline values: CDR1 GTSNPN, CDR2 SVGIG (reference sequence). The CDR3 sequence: CAWSVGRYQPQHF. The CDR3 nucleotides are TGTGCCTGGAGTGTGGGGAGGTATCAGCCCCAGCATTTT.

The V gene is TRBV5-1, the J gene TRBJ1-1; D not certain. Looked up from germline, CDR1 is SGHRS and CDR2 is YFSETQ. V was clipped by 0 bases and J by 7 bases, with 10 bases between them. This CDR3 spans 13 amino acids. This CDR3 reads CASSLVLDGEAFF. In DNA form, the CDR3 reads TGCGCCAGCAGCTTGGTTTTGGATGGTGAAGCTTTCTTT.

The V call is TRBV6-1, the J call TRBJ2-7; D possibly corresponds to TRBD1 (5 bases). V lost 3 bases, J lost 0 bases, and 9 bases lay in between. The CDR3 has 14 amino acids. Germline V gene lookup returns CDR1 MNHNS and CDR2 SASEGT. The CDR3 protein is CASSERDSSYEQYF. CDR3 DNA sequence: TGTGCCAGCAGTGAGCGCGACAGCTCCTACGAGCAGTACTTC.

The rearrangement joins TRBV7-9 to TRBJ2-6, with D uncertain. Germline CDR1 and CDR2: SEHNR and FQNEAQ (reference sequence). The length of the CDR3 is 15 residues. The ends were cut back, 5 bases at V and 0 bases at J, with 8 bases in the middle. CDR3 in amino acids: CASSVGVSGANVLTF. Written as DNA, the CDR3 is TGTGCCAGCAGCGTCGGTGTCTCTGGGGCCAACGTCCTGACTTTC.